The 9 T cell receptor beta chains below all came from one sample that was sequenced in a study of T cell repertoires in cytomegalovirus infection. TCRdb recomputed calls from the reads with MiXCR, one row per CDR3 protein. The sample holds about 600,000 distinct CDR3 sequences, approximately 25% seen once. Sequenced input: CD8+ T cells from PBMCs. These receptors originate from a human donor in good health (CMV status not recorded). Some clones in this sample may be carry-over from other donors' samples.

This clonotype showed up just a few times. The gene calls are TRBV29-1 and TRBJ2-2; either TRBD1 or TRBD2 may fit D (6 bases each). V was cut by 2 bases and J by 3 bases, with 10 bases left in between. CDR1 and CDR2 from the germline V gene are SQVTM and ANQGSEA. The CDR3 has 14 residues. The CDR3 reads CSVETGADTGELFF. The CDR3 nucleotides are TGCAGCGTTGAAACGGGGGCGGACACCGGGGAGCTGTTTTTT.

In this sample, this clonotype turned up a few times. The CDR3 nucleotides are TGTGCCTCCCTGGGGACAGGGGGCGAGAATGAGCAGTTCTTC. As protein: CASLGTGGENEQFF. The rearrangement uses TRBV6-2 or TRBV6-3 and TRBJ2-1, with 12 bases aligning to TRBD1. V gave up 11 bases and J gave up 7 bases; unmatched junction bases: 9. Germline V gene data show CDR1 as MNHEY and CDR2 as SVGEGT. The CDR3 totals 14 residues.

This clonotype was observed at least ten times. This sequence joins TRBV7-8 and TRBJ2-5, with a tentative D call TRBD2 (5 bases). This CDR3 has 15 residues. With 2 bases removed from V and 1 base from J, the gap between germline ends came to 11 bases. The germline V gene encodes CDR1 SGHVS and CDR2 FQNEAQ. The DNA for the CDR3 is TGTGCCAGCAGCTTACCCGGACTGCTCCAAGAGACCCAGTACTTC. It codes for CASSLPGLLQETQYF.

This chain uses TRBV14 with TRBJ1-6, with TRBD1 matching over 8 bases. Per the germline V gene, CDR1 is SGHDN and CDR2 is FVKESK. The CDR3 is made up of 16 amino acids. With 0 bases clipped from V and 9 bases from J, the junction kept 7 bases outside the gene matches. CDR3 bases: TGTGCCAGCAGCCAAGACCAGGGGGCCGGGTTTTCACCCCTCCACTTT. It yields the protein CASSQDQGAGFSPLHF.

This chain connects TRBV5-6 to TRBJ1-1; possible D gene TRBD1, 5 bases. Germline lookup yields CDR1 SGHDT and CDR2 YYEEEE. The CDR3 spans 15 residues. V lost 1 base and J lost 5, with 15 bases in between. The CDR3 loop reads CASSLSFRGGTEAFF. The CDR3 bases are TGTGCCAGCAGCTTGAGCTTCCGCGGGGGTACTGAAGCTTTCTTT.

This clonotype was counted only a few times. CDR3 nucleotides: TGCAGCGTTGAGGGCAGTAAGGAGACCCAGTACTTC. Its protein product is CSVEGSKETQYF. The chain employs TRBV29-1 and TRBJ2-5, with D unclear. This CDR3 comprises 12 residues. CDR1 is SQVTM and CDR2 is ANQGSEA in the germline V gene. Trimming stripped 3 bases from V and 5 bases from J, with 10 bases between.

The chain employs TRBV27 and TRBJ1-4; the D is unclear. The CDR3 totals 12 residues. Germline CDR1 MNHEY, CDR2 SMNVEV (reference sequence). V lost 6 bases and J 8 bases, leaving 10 bases between the germline ends. CDR3 loop: CASRGMAEKLFF. The DNA of the CDR3 is TGTGCCAGCAGAGGGATGGCCGAAAAACTGTTTTTT.

This clonotype was observed at least ten times. The chain joins TRBV7-6 to TRBJ2-6; D is ambiguous. Trimming stripped 1 base from V and 1 base from J, with 11 bases between. This CDR3 has 17 residues. CDR1 and CDR2 from the germline V gene are SGHVS and FNYEAQ. CDR3 DNA sequence: TGTGCCAGCAGCTTAGGCACCCACGGTTCTGGGGCCAACGTCCTGACTTTC. It encodes CASSLGTHGSGANVLTF.

This clonotype was detected ten times or more. The V call is TRBV7-9, the J call TRBJ2-4; 8 bases agree with TRBD1. The J segment lost 8 bases and the V segment lost 8 bases, leaving 2 bases of the junction unmatched. The V gene's germline CDR1 is SEHNR and CDR2 FQNEAQ (reference sequence). The CDR3 consists of 11 residues. CDR3 sequence reads: CASDRGDIQYF. The DNA for the CDR3 is TGTGCCAGCGACAGGGGTGACATTCAGTACTTC.